The TCR beta chain described here comes from a study of CD8+CD57+ T cells in acquired aplastic anemia. In germline, CDR1 is MNHNS, CDR2 SASEGT. The CDR3 consists of 15 residues. To note about this clonotype: One end of the junction is discordant with germline, which a read error may explain.

TCR beta VDJ and CDR3 were profiled, and genomic DNA was the template. Each CDR3 protein gets one entry after TCRdb re-called the reads with MiXCR. The sample records some 210,000 distinct CDR3 sequences, over 60% being singletons. The chain uses TRBV6-1 and TRBJ2-7; 10 positions match TRBD1. The clonotype was recovered from a human donor in good health. The sample taken for sequencing was sorted CD4+, CD8+, or CD8+CD57+ T cells (not recorded which) from PBMCs. The CDR3 DNA is TGTGCCGGCAGTGAGTGGACAGGGGGGACCTACGAGCAGTACTTC. Amino acid sequence: CAGSEWTGGTYEQYF.